The present TCR beta chain was sequenced within a study of T cell changes during pregnancy in multiple sclerosis (dated by TCRdb to the late 2010s). For context, the study as a whole: The study looked at changes in the T cell repertoire across pregnancy in women with multiple sclerosis.

Preparation of the library involved the immunoSEQ multiplex PCR assay. Imported from immuneACCESS, the table was reduced by TCRdb to in-frame sequences with V and J called. These copies leave out some clones; in studies compared against another copy, an unresolved V gene accounts for under half, and the cause of the remainder is not known. The sample has 34,000 or so clones on record, roughly nine tenths of them singletons. The biggest ten clones account for roughly an eighth of the sample. Remarks on this clone: The antigen this receptor binds is unknown. No base-level quality is on record; no much larger clone is a single base apart.

From cysteine to phenylalanine, the CDR3 is 16 amino acids long. Only the CDR3 DNA stays, 48 bases, in frame from base 1. The CDR1 and CDR2 encoded by the germline V gene are SGHDT and YYEEEE. V ends up 4 bases short and J 4 bases short, with an unmatched junction base count of 7. Recombination joined TRBV5-6 with TRBJ2-7, and 14 junction bases match TRBD2. Sample: CD8+ T cells from peripheral blood mononuclear cells, taken in the first trimester of pregnancy. The TCR was taken from a female donor with multiple sclerosis, enrolled in a pregnancy study. The CDR3 has the sequence CASSPGLAGVRYEQYF. The nucleotide sequence is given as TGTGCCAGCAGCCCGGGACTAGCGGGAGTGAGGTACGAGCAGTACTTC. With the portions outside the CDR3 filled from the reference TRBV5-6 and TRBJ2-7 genes, the complete variable region becomes DAGVTQSPTHLIKTRGQQVTLRCSPKSGHDTVSWYQQALGQGPQFIFQYYEEEERQRGNFPDRFSGHQFPNYSSELNVNALLLGDSALYLCASSPGLAGVRYEQYFGPGTRLTVT.